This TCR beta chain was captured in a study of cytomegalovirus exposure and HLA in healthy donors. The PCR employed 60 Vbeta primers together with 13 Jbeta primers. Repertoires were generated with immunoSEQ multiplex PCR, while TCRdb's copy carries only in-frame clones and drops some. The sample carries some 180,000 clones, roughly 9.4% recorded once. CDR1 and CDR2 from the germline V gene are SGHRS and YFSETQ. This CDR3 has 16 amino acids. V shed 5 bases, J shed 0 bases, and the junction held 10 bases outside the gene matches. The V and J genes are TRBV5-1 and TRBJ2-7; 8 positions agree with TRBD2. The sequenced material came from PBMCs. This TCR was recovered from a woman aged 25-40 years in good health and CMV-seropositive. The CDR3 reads CASSPGQRESSYEQYF. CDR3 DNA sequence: TGCGCCAGCAGTCCCGGGCAGCGGGAGAGCTCCTACGAGCAGTACTTC.